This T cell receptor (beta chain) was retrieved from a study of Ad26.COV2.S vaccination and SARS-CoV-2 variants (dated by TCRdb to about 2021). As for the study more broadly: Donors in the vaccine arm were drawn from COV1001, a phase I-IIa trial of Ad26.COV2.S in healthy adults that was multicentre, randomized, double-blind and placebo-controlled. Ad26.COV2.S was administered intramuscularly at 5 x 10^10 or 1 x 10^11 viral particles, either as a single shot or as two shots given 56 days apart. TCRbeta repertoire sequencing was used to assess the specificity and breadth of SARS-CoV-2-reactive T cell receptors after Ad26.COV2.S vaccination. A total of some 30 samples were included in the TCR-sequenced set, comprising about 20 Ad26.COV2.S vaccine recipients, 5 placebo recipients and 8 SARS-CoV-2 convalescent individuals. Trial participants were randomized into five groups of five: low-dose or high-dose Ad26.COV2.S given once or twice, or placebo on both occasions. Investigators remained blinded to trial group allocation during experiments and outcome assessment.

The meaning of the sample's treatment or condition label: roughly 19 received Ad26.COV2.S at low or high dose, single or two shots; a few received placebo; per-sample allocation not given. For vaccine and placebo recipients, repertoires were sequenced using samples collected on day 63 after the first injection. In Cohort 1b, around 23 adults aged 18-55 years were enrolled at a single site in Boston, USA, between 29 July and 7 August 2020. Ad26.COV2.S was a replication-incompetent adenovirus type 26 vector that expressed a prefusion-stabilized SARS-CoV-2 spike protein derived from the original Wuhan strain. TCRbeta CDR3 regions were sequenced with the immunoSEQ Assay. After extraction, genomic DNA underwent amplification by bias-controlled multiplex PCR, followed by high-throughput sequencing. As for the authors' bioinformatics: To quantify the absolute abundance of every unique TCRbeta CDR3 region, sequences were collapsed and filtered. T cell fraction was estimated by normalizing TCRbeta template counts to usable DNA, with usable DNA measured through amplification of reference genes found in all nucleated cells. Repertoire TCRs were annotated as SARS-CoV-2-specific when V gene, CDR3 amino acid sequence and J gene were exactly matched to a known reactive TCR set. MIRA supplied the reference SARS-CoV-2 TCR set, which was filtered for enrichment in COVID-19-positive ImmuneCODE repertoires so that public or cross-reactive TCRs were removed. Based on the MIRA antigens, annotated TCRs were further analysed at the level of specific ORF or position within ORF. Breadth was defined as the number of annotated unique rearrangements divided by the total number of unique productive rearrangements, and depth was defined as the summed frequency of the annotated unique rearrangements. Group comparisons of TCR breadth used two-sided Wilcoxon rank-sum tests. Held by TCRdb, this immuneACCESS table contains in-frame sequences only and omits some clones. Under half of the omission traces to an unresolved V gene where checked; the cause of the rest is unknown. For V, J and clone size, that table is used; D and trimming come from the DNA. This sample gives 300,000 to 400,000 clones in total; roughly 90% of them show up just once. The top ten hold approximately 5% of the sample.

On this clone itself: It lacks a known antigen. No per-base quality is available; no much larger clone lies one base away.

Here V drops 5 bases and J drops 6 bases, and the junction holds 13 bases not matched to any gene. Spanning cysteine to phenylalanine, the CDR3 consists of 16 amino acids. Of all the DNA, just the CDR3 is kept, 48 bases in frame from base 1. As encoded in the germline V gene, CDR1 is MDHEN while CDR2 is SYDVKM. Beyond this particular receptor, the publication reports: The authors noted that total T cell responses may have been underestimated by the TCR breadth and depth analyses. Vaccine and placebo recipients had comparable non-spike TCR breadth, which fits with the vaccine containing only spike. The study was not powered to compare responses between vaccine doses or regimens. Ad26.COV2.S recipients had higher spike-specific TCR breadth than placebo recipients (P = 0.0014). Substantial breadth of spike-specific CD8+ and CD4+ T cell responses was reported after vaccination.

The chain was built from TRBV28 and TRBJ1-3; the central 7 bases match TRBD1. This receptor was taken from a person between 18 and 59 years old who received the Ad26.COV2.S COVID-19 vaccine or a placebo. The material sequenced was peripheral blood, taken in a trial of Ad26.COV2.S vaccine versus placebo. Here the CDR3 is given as CASSPGQAGQANTIYF. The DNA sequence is TGTGCCAGCAGTCCAGGACAGGCAGGCCAGGCAAACACCATATATTTT.